This T cell receptor beta chain was observed in a study of technical replicates of blood from a few donors. Clones were read by immunoSEQ multiplex PCR, and TCRdb kept only the in-frame ones, dropping some. Seen here are over 70,000 clones, roughly 94% observed once, and the top ten hold 0.3% to 0.5%. Sequencing used T cells isolated from PBMCs. This TCR was sampled from a human donor in good health.

CDR3 DNA: TGCGCCAGCAGCTTGTACAGGGGAGGTGCGACCGAGCAGTACTTC. Translation: CASSLYRGGATEQYF. The chain has TRBV5-1 and TRBJ2-7; possible D gene TRBD1, 7 bases. The germline gives CDR1 SGHRS, CDR2 YFSETQ. Trimming stripped 1 base from V and 6 bases from J, with 17 bases between. The CDR3 has 15 amino acids.